This TCR beta chain was identified during a study of blood T cell repertoires in COVID-19. TCRdb keeps only in-frame clones here, not all; method: immunoSEQ multiplex PCR. The sample lists under 200,000 clones, more than 65% seen once, with approximately 11% in the top ten. The CDR3 runs 17 residues. The V gene's germline CDR1 is KGHDR and CDR2 SFDVKD. Trimming took off 4 bases at V and 2 bases at J, with 17 bases between the two ends. V usage is TRBV24-1 and J usage is TRBJ1-3, with D possibly being TRBD1 (6 bases). The sequence was obtained from a man in his fifties or sixties who had recovered from COVID-19. The sequenced sample consisted of PBMCs or T cells enriched from blood (not recorded which). CDR3 nucleotides: TGTGCCACCAGTGACCCTATGGACAGTTCCCCTGGAAACACCATATATTTT. Amino acids: CATSDPMDSSPGNTIYF.